Sequencing of this T cell receptor (beta chain) was carried out in a study of CD8 T cells in Susac syndrome. A quantity of about 0.45 to 1 ug RNA underwent reverse transcription using random hexamers. Each CDR3 protein gets one entry after TCRdb re-called the immunoSEQ multiplex PCR reads with MiXCR. This table holds around 270,000 distinct CDR3 sequences, about nine tenths found once. Germline CDR1 SGHAT, CDR2 FQNNGV. The CDR3 length is 14 residues. Trimming took 5 bases from V and 8 from J; bases not matched to a gene: 5. This rearrangement joins TRBV11-2 to TRBJ2-4, with 11 bases lining up with TRBD1. This clonotype was obtained from a human donor with multiple sclerosis. The specimen was CD8+ T cells from PBMCs. The CDR3 reads CASSGGQGVYIQYF. The CDR3 DNA follows: TGTGCCAGCAGCGGGGGACAGGGGGTTTACATTCAGTACTTC. Looking up the rest from reference TRBV11-2 and TRBJ2-4 gives the full variable domain: EAGVAQSPRYKIIEKRQSVAFWCNPISGHATLYWYQQILGQGPKLLIQFQNNGVVDDSQLPKDRFSAERLKGVDSTLKIQPAKLEDSAVYLCASSGGQGVYIQYFGAGTRLSVL.